This T cell receptor (beta chain) was retrieved from a study of T cells after yellow fever vaccination. Overall study: Preparation of fractions with low cell numbers was performed using SMART-Seq v4 Ultra Low Input.

V was shortened by 1 base and J by 4 bases, with 7 bases between the two germline ends. Germline-derived CDR1 and CDR2 are LNHDA and SQIVND (reference sequence). The CDR3 extends over 13 amino acids. Regarding the study as a whole: Most primary-vaccination clones recurred post-booster (about 96% CD4, just over 85% CD8).

This clonotype was picked up many times. Its antigen is not identified. TCRdb reprocessed the 5' RACE reads with MiXCR, giving one entry per CDR3 protein. The sample comprises around 230,000 distinct CDR3 sequences, 5.5% to 8.5% of which are singletons, and 1.1% rests with the top ten. The TCR comes from a man between 25 and 39 years old who received the YFV17D yellow fever vaccine. The chain links TRBV19 to TRBJ1-2, with D tentatively TRBD1 (5 bases). The material was CD4+ T cells sorted from PBMCs, obtained on the day of the yellow fever booster vaccination. CDR3: CASSIVGGYGYTF. The CDR3 coding sequence is TGTGCCAGTAGTATAGTTGGGGGCTATGGCTACACCTTC.